A single sample is the source of the 26 T cell receptor beta chains below, sequenced in a study of identifying expanded T cells in peripheral blood. Profiling relied on immunoSEQ multiplex PCR, and the TCRdb table lists in-frame clones only, not all of them. Of 90,000 or so clones listed, around 86% are singletons. Sequencing was performed on blood. The receptors were sampled from a person aged 18-70 years in good health.

The gene calls are TRBV29-1 and TRBJ2-3; 7 bases line up with TRBD1. The CDR3 totals 14 residues. V gave up 5 bases and J gave up 1 base; unmatched junction bases: 6. Germline CDR1 SQVTM, CDR2 ANQGSEA. CDR3 amino acids: CSVPDRRRTDTQYF. As DNA, the CDR3 is TGCAGCGTTCCGGACAGGCGCCGCACAGATACGCAGTATTTT.

The V gene is TRBV7-9, the J gene TRBJ1-6; perhaps TRBD1 as D (5 bases). The CDR3 runs to 17 residues. V was cut by 0 bases and J by 12 bases, with 21 bases left in between. Germline lookup yields CDR1 SEHNR and CDR2 FQNEAQ (reference sequence). The CDR3 DNA reads as TGTGCCAGCAGCTTAGCCGTTCTAAAACTTGGGGCAGGACCCCTCCACTTT. Translating it yields CASSLAVLKLGAGPLHF. The entire variable domain, with the rest obtained from reference TRBV7-9 and TRBJ1-6, is as follows: DTGVSQNPRHKITKRGQNVTFRCDPISEHNRLYWYRQTLGQGPEFLTYFQNEAQLEKSRLLSDRFSAERPKGSFSTLEIQRTEQGDSAMYLCASSLAVLKLGAGPLHFGNGTRLTVT.

CDR3 amino acids: CASSDNLRTEAFF. The CDR3 DNA follows: TGTGCCAGCAGTGATAACTTGAGGACTGAAGCTTTCTTT. The chain couples TRBV7-7 to TRBJ1-1, with no clear D. The V gene lost 6 bases and the J gene lost 5 bases, with 13 bases spanning the gap. Germline V lookup: CDR1 SSHAT, CDR2 FNYEAQ (reference sequence). The CDR3 consists of 13 residues.

The J gene is TRBJ1-3, the V gene TRBV7-2, with a possible D match to TRBD1 (5 bases). V was shortened by 5 bases and J by 0 bases, with 17 bases between the two germline ends. The CDR3 length is 17 residues. Germline assignment: CDR1 SGHTA and CDR2 FQGNSA. The CDR3 DNA sequence: TGTGCCAGCAGCCGAGAAGGGGTTCCCCGCTCTGGAAACACCATATATTTT. Translating it yields CASSREGVPRSGNTIYF. The whole variable domain, remainder taken from reference TRBV7-2 and TRBJ1-3, is GAGVSQSPSNKVTEKGKDVELRCDPISGHTALYWYRQSLGQGLEFLIYFQGNSAPDKSGLPSDRFSAERTGGSVSTLTIQRTQQEDSAVYLCASSREGVPRSGNTIYFGEGSWLTVV.

The chain carries TRBV6-5 and TRBJ2-1; TRBD2 might be the D (6 bases). The CDR3 contains 16 residues. The V end was cut by 0 bases, the J end by 8 bases, with 17 bases between. CDR1 and CDR2 (germline): MNHEY, SVGAGI. The DNA for the CDR3 is TGTGCCAGCAGTTACTCGATGTGGGGGGAGGACTATGAGCAGTTCTTC. It is translated as CASSYSMWGEDYEQFF.

This clone turned up a few times. The V gene is TRBV29-1, the J gene TRBJ2-7; D gene ambiguous. Trimming left V 4 bases short and J 2 bases short, with 9 bases between. Germline V gene lookup returns CDR1 SQVTM and CDR2 ANQGSEA. This CDR3 comprises 12 residues. CDR3 protein: CSVGFAAYEQYF. The CDR3, as DNA: TGCAGCGTTGGTTTCGCAGCCTACGAGCAGTACTTC.

The chain employs TRBV7-9 and TRBJ1-4; TRBD1 might be the D (6 bases). Germline V gene lookup returns CDR1 SEHNR and CDR2 FQNEAQ (reference sequence). This CDR3 has 14 amino acids. The V and J ends lost 4 bases and 6 bases respectively, with 12 bases between them. CDR3 protein: CASSYDRSDEKLFF. The CDR3 bases are TGTGCCAGCAGCTACGACAGGAGCGATGAAAAACTGTTTTTT. Filled out from reference TRBV7-9 and TRBJ1-4, the complete variable domain reads DTGVSQNPRHKITKRGQNVTFRCDPISEHNRLYWYRQTLGQGPEFLTYFQNEAQLEKSRLLSDRFSAERPKGSFSTLEIQRTEQGDSAMYLCASSYDRSDEKLFFGSGTQLSVL.

V gene TRBV4-3 combines with J gene TRBJ2-3; D not resolved. Germline CDR1 is LGHNA and CDR2 is YSLEER. This CDR3 comprises 14 residues. Between the trimmed V and J ends, which lost 1 base and 6 bases, there was a span of 11 bases. CDR3 loop: CASSQGVGYDTQYF. Here the CDR3 DNA reads TGCGCCAGCAGCCAAGGGGTGGGGTACGATACGCAGTATTTT.

The V call is TRBV7-2, the J call TRBJ2-5, with 10 bases fitting TRBD1. The junction had 5 bases not matched to a gene; V was cut back by 5 bases and J by 5 bases. The CDR3 covers 14 residues. Germline CDR1 reads SGHTA; CDR2 reads FQGNSA. CDR3 protein: CASSPRTGGETQYF. The CDR3 nucleotides are TGTGCCAGCAGCCCGCGGACAGGGGGGGAGACCCAGTACTTC.

This rearrangement joins TRBV5-1 to TRBJ1-6; D is unclear. CDR3 length equals 13 residues. V lost 1 base and J 13 bases, leaving 12 bases between the germline ends. The V gene's germline CDR1 is SGHRS and CDR2 YFSETQ. Written as DNA, the CDR3 is TGCGCCAGCAGCTTGTCATCCTCCGCGCCCCTCCACTTT. Translated: CASSLSSSAPLHF.

This sequence joins TRBV7-8 and TRBJ1-6; 10 positions match TRBD1. This CDR3 region has 16 residues. Germline V gene sequence: CDR1 SGHVS, CDR2 FQNEAQ. Unmatched junction bases numbered 8, after V lost 5 bases and J lost 7 bases. In DNA form, the CDR3 reads TGTGCCAGCAGCATACACAGGACAGGGGGAAATTCACCCCTCCACTTT. It codes for CASSIHRTGGNSPLHF.

The rearrangement joins TRBV4-1 to TRBJ1-1; TRBD1 might be the D (5 bases). There are 15 residues in the CDR3. The germline CDR1 and CDR2 sequences are MGHRA and YSYEKL. Trimming pared 4 bases from V and 4 bases from J, leaving 16 bases between. The DNA for the CDR3 is TGCGCCAGCAGCCCCCGAGGGAGGGGAGGCACTGAAGCTTTCTTT. This translates into CASSPRGRGGTEAFF.

The V and J genes are TRBV18 and TRBJ1-1; D not certain. CDR1 is KGHSH and CDR2 is LQKENI in the germline V gene. Trimming cost V 0 bases and J 1 base, with 3 bases left between them. This CDR3 has 13 residues. The CDR3 region has the DNA TGTGCCAGCTCACCACCGGGGAACACTGAAGCTTTCTTT. Residues: CASSPPGNTEAFF.

CDR3 in DNA: TGTGCCAGCAGCCCGGACAGGGGAAATTCACCCCTCCACTTT. This encodes CASSPDRGNSPLHF. This rearrangement joins TRBV7-8 to TRBJ1-6; 9 positions agree with TRBD1. The V segment lost 5 bases and the J segment 7 bases; nucleotides outside the gene matches: 3. The CDR3 totals 14 residues. Looked up from germline, CDR1 is SGHVS and CDR2 is FQNEAQ.

The chain employs TRBV5-1 and TRBJ1-4, with D possibly being TRBD1 (5 bases). The length of the CDR3 is 13 residues. CDR1 SGHRS and CDR2 YFSETQ come from the germline V gene. Trimming shortened V by 2 bases and J by 8 bases, and 10 bases separated the two germline ends. CDR3 in DNA: TGCGCCAGCAGCTTATCAGGGAACGAAAAACTGTTTTTT. Translating it yields CASSLSGNEKLFF.

The chain employs TRBV7-2 and TRBJ2-1, with D possibly TRBD2 on 6 matching bases. CDR3 length: 14 amino acids. The germline V gene encodes CDR1 SGHTA and CDR2 FQGNSA. Trimming took off 2 bases at V and 8 bases at J, with 13 bases between the two ends. The CDR3 DNA reads as TGTGCCAGCAGCTTACCCGGGACTCGGGATGAGCAGTTCTTC. This translates into CASSLPGTRDEQFF.

J is TRBJ1-1 and V is TRBV2, with 8 bases fitting TRBD1. Germline V gene lookup returns CDR1 SNHLY and CDR2 FYNNEI. CDR3 size: 11 residues. Trimming at V came to 4 bases and at J to 12 bases, leaving 4 bases not matched to a gene. Here the CDR3 reads CASSGTGITFF. In nucleotides, the CDR3 is TGTGCCAGCAGTGGGACAGGGATAACTTTCTTT.

This clone was recorded once. The chain joins TRBV7-8 to TRBJ2-1; D is uncertain. Germline CDR1 reads SGHVS; CDR2 reads FQNEAQ. The CDR3 loop spans 15 amino acids. V lost 6 bases, J lost 4 bases, and 16 bases lay in between. Here the CDR3 reads CASSPGSPAYNEQFF. In DNA, the CDR3 is TGTGCCAGCAGTCCAGGATCCCCAGCGTACAATGAGCAGTTCTTC.

This sequence joins TRBV7-2 and TRBJ1-6; 10 bases map to TRBD1. V trimming: 3 bases; J trimming: 4 bases; junction bases outside the gene matches: 6. This CDR3 is 17 amino acids long. From germline, CDR1 is SGHTA and CDR2 FQGNSA. CDR3 sequence: CASSFSGTGAYNSPLHF. The CDR3 nucleotides are TGTGCCAGCAGCTTCTCCGGGACAGGGGCTTATAATTCACCCCTCCACTTT.

This clone came up once. The V gene is TRBV7-8, the J gene TRBJ1-1, with D maybe TRBD1 (6 bases). The CDR3 has 15 residues. Germline-derived CDR1 and CDR2 are SGHVS and FQNEAQ. The V and J ends lost 4 bases and 3 bases respectively, with 15 bases between them. DNA for the CDR3: TGTGCCAGCAGCTCGTCCCAGGGGCGAGACACTGAAGCTTTCTTT. Translated: CASSSSQGRDTEAFF.

This sequence joins TRBV2 and TRBJ2-1; a weak D match, TRBD1 (5 bases). Germline V gene data show CDR1 as SNHLY and CDR2 as FYNNEI. The CDR3 runs to 14 residues. Trimming left V 6 bases short and J 7 bases short, with 16 bases between. CDR3 DNA sequence: TGTGCCAGCAGAATTAGCAGGGCTGGAAATGAGCAGTTCTTC. It specifies CASRISRAGNEQFF.

CDR3 nucleotide sequence: TGTGCCACCAGCAGCTGGGGGACAGGGAATAACGAGCAGTACTTC. Protein product: CATSSWGTGNNEQYF. This chain links TRBV15 with TRBJ2-7, with TRBD1 identical over 9 bases. Germline CDR1 is LNHNV and CDR2 is YYDKDF (reference sequence). The V gene end was trimmed by 3 bases and the J gene end by 5 bases; junction bases not matched to a gene: 8. The CDR3 is 15 amino acids.

The chain has TRBV11-3 and TRBJ2-7, with 9 bases lining up with TRBD1. V lost 5 bases and J lost 6; bases outside the gene matches: 8. The CDR3 is made up of 14 amino acids. CDR1 and CDR2 from the germline V gene are SGHNT and YENEEA. The CDR3 DNA reads as TGTGCCAGCAGCCCCGGGACAGGGATGTCCGAGCAGTACTTC. This translates into CASSPGTGMSEQYF.

A single count supports this clone. The V call is TRBV6-1, the J call TRBJ1-4; no clear D gene. The CDR3 spans 14 residues. CDR1 and CDR2 (germline): MNHNS, SASEGT. Trimming removed 3 bases at V and 5 bases at J, with 10 bases between. CDR3 in DNA: TGTGCCAGCAGTGACAGACGGAGCAATGAAAAACTGTTTTTT. It codes for CASSDRRSNEKLFF.

J is TRBJ2-6 and V is TRBV30, with D unclear. CDR3 length: 11 residues. Germline CDR1 GTSNPN, CDR2 SVGIG (reference sequence). V gave up 0 bases and J gave up 6 bases, with 0 bases separating them. CDR3 in amino acids: CAWSVANVLTF. The CDR3 region has the DNA TGTGCCTGGAGTGTGGCCAACGTCCTGACTTTC.

The sample holds one count of this clone. The V and J genes are TRBV7-3 and TRBJ1-1; TRBD1 matches 9 bases. Germline values: CDR1 SGHTA, CDR2 FQGTGA. J gave up 0 bases and V 5 bases, and 4 bases lay outside the gene matches. The CDR3 runs 15 residues. CDR3 nucleotides: TGTGCCAGCAGCCCCGGACAGGGGATGAACACTGAAGCTTTCTTT. It yields the protein CASSPGQGMNTEAFF.